This TCR beta chain was identified in a study of T-cell reconstitution after alpha-beta-depleted transplantation in children. Broader study findings: Fresh T-cell production supplied most of the T-cell counts and diversity seen one year after transplant. Where alpha-beta T cells came from about two months after transplant was reportedly several hundred expanded graft clones.

Molecular barcoding with unique molecular identifiers was used for the TCRbeta library. TCRdb ran MiXCR on the PCR reads and lists one entry per CDR3 protein. The data contain 700,000 to 950,000 distinct CDR3 sequences, 16% of them singletons. This clonotype was detected many times. The antigen is unknown. This CDR3 contains 15 residues. With 2 bases removed from V and 4 bases from J, the gap between germline ends came to 11 bases. The sequenced sample was PBMCs, mostly from graft donor cells, obtained 360 days after TCRalphabeta/CD19-depleted stem cell transplant. This TCR was recovered from a male patient between 5 and 17 years old who had a stem cell transplant for acute lymphoblastic leukemia, so the T cells may come from the graft donor. The J gene is TRBJ2-2, the V gene TRBV12-3 or TRBV12-4; no reliable D call. CDR3 sequence: CASSLRPASTGELFF. CDR3 in DNA: TGTGCCAGCAGTTTACGGCCGGCCAGCACCGGGGAGCTGTTTTTT.